Reported below is one T cell receptor (beta chain). No antigen is known for it. These data belong to a study of cytomegalovirus exposure and HLA in healthy donors. It was with 60 Vbeta and 13 Jbeta primers that the PCR ran. Method: immunoSEQ multiplex PCR; TCRdb's copy keeps in-frame clones and lacks some. The table has about 94,000 clones, over 60% seen once. Findings and caveats of the study: Upon later analysis, HLA-associated TCR beta chains proved more clonally expanded than other, equally common chains. Roughly uniform sequencing depth across donors was assumed, possibly incorrectly.

The CDR3 consists of 15 residues. Germline CDR1 reads MNHEY; CDR2 reads SMNVEV (reference sequence). The junction had 7 bases not matched to a gene; V was cut back by 5 bases and J by 4 bases. Sequenced sample: PBMCs. The chain is built from TRBV27 and TRBJ2-7; TRBD2 aligns across 11 bases. This TCR came from a man aged 25-45 years in good health and CMV-seronegative. The CDR3 spells CASSTTTSGSYEQYF. The DNA of the CDR3 is TGTGCCAGCAGTACGACCACTAGCGGGAGTTACGAGCAGTACTTC.